This T cell receptor beta chain was sequenced during a study of PD-1 blockade in classical Hodgkin lymphoma. Brentuximab vedotin exposure varied, and every patient relapsed after autologous stem cell transplantation. Germline-derived CDR1 and CDR2 are KGHSH and LQKENI. With 2 bases clipped from V and 4 bases from J, the junction kept 4 bases outside the gene matches. The CDR3 loop spans 15 amino acids. The protocol was immunoSEQ multiplex PCR, while the TCRdb copy is restricted to in-frame clones and leaves out a portion. The sample yields fewer than 100,000 clones, about nine tenths seen once. The chain employs TRBV18 and TRBJ2-3, with 9 bases that match TRBD1. The source was peripheral blood mononuclear cells (PBMCs), collected at baseline. This receptor was taken from a human donor with classical Hodgkin lymphoma. The CDR3 coding sequence is TGTGCCAGCTCACCAGGACAGGGGAAGGCAGATACGCAGTATTTT. The encoded protein is CASSPGQGKADTQYF.